A selection of T cell receptor beta chains follows, all from one sample in a study of metastatic and nonmetastatic thyroid tumors. TCRdb re-analyzed the PCR reads through MiXCR. The sample yields roughly 20,000 clones, 35% to 40% seen once. Sequencing was performed on tumor tissue. These receptor sequences come from a female donor with papillary thyroid cancer or a benign thyroid nodule (not recorded which). Some clones in this sample may be carry-over from other donors' samples. CDR3s include the opening cysteine and the closing phenylalanine or tryptophan. A D gene is named only where the DNA matches it firmly. Where a row states a size, it is once, few, many or the class of an expanded clone; other rows omit it.

>TRBJ2-7|.|.|TRBV27
CASSLYPAGAYEQYF
TGTGCCAGCAGTTTATACCCAGCCGGGGCCTACGAGCAGTACTTC
>TRBJ2-7|.|few|TRBV30
CAWSSAEQYF
TGTGCCTGGAGTTCCGCCGAGCAGTACTTC
>TRBJ2-7|TRBD2|few|TRBV2
CASSEKREAYEQYF
TGTGCCAGCAGTGAAAAGCGGGAGGCCTACGAGCAGTACTTC
>TRBJ2-1|.|few|TRBV6-2/TRBV6-3
CASSNHAGREQFF
TGTGCCAGCAGTAATCACGCTGGGCGTGAGCAGTTCTTC
>TRBJ1-2|.|few|TRBV28
CASRVPQGLYGYTF
TGTGCCAGCAGGGTACCGCAGGGACTTTATGGCTACACCTTC
>TRBJ2-3|TRBD2|.|TRBV24-1
CATSLRAGGRDTQYF
TGTGCCACCAGTCTTAGGGCGGGAGGACGAGATACGCAGTATTTT
>TRBJ2-2|.|.|TRBV7-3
CASSPIPSGELFF
TGTGCCAGCAGCCCGATACCCTCCGGGGAGCTGTTTTTT
>TRBJ2-7|.|few|TRBV18
CASSPARETLRREQYF
TGTGCCAGCTCACCAGCGCGGGAAACCTTAAGGAGGGAGCAGTACTTC
>TRBJ1-2|TRBD1|.|TRBV18
CASSPGQVDYGYTF
TGTGCCAGCTCCCCGGGACAGGTGGACTATGGCTACACCTTC
>TRBJ2-2|TRBD2|few|TRBV28
CASSPERDLRELFF
TGTGCCAGCAGCCCCGAGCGGGATTTGCGGGAGCTGTTTTTT
>TRBJ2-3|.|many|TRBV28
CASLYLSADTQYF
TGTGCCAGCCTATACCTAAGCGCAGATACGCAGTATTTT
>TRBJ1-2|.|.|TRBV5-1
CASSLDSSRGYTF
TGCGCCAGCAGCTTGGATAGTTCTCGGGGCTACACCTTC
>TRBJ1-4|.|.|TRBV4-1
CASSQQFGIGGEKLFF
TGCGCCAGCAGCCAACAGTTCGGGATAGGGGGTGAAAAACTGTTTTTT
>TRBJ2-7|.|.|TRBV5-1
CASSLVVDRPTYEQYF
TGCGCCAGCAGCTTGGTAGTTGACAGGCCTACCTACGAGCAGTACTTC
>TRBJ2-6|TRBD1|few|TRBV6-1
CASRLGQGSSGANVLTF
TGTGCCAGCAGACTCGGACAGGGTAGCTCTGGGGCCAACGTCCTGACTTTC
>TRBJ2-3|.|few|TRBV24-1
CATSDPGLRSPDTQYF
TGTGCCACCAGTGATCCGGGACTCAGATCTCCAGATACGCAGTATTTT
>TRBJ1-3|.|.|TRBV11-2
CASSISAHSGNTIYF
TGTGCCAGCAGCATATCGGCCCACTCTGGAAACACCATATATTTT
>TRBJ2-7|.|few|TRBV15
CATRDTSGYEQYF
TGTGCCACCAGGGACACCTCGGGTTACGAGCAGTACTTC
>TRBJ2-6|.|.|TRBV20-1
CSASRYSGANVLTF
TGCAGTGCTAGTCGCTACTCTGGGGCCAACGTCCTGACTTTC
>TRBJ2-5|TRBD1|few|TRBV6-1
CASRSGTGAETQYF
TGTGCCAGCAGGTCCGGGACAGGGGCCGAGACCCAGTACTTC
>TRBJ1-6|.|once|TRBV5-1
CASSSYHNSYNSPLHF
TGCGCCAGCAGCTCGTACCACAATTCCTATAATTCACCCCTCCACTTT
>TRBJ1-3|.|.|TRBV20-1
CSARGVFGNTIYF
TGCAGTGCTAGAGGAGTATTTGGAAACACCATATATTTT
>TRBJ1-6|TRBD1|.|TRBV6-2/TRBV6-3
CASRVGTVNSPLHF
TGTGCCAGCCGCGTCGGGACAGTGAATTCACCCCTCCACTTT
>TRBJ2-7|.|.|TRBV7-9
CASSLDPGSYEQYF
TGTGCCAGCAGCTTAGACCCAGGGTCCTACGAGCAGTACTTC